This TCR beta chain originates from a study of response to subunit inactivated influenza vaccine. Study observations and caveats: Authors suggested few new T cells are recruited by each seasonal influenza vaccination.

As regards this clonotype: Its antigen is undetermined.

Trimming shortened V by 1 base and J by 4 bases, and 13 bases separated the two germline ends. Germline V lookup: CDR1 LGHNA, CDR2 YSLEER. The CDR3 covers 15 residues. TCRdb reanalysed the RT-PCR reads using MiXCR and keeps one entry per CDR3 protein. This sample carries fewer than 700,000 distinct CDR3 sequences, 10% to 15% of them seen once, and the ten largest clones take about 12%. This chain joins TRBV4-3 and TRBJ2-5; tentatively, D is TRBD1 (6 bases). The sequenced sample was PBMCs from blood, obtained 35 to 45 days after vaccination. This TCR was recovered from a man aged 45-65 years who received an inactivated influenza vaccine. As DNA, the CDR3 is TGCGCCAGCAGCCAAGCAACAGGGTGGCGAGAGACCCAGTACTTC. Amino acids: CASSQATGWRETQYF.